This TCR beta chain was found in a study of CD8 T cells in ankylosing spondylitis. The table lists this clonotype with a few counts. Its target is unknown. Researchers built TCR beta libraries using quantitative 5'-RACE with molecular barcodes. TCRdb reprocessed the 5' RACE reads via MiXCR and lists one record per CDR3 protein. The table includes under 950,000 distinct CDR3 sequences, 15% to 20% detected once. Trimming at V came to 5 bases and at J to 1 base, leaving 7 bases not matched to a gene. Germline V lookup: CDR1 SEHNR, CDR2 FQNEAQ (reference sequence). The length of the CDR3 is 15 residues. Study-wide results and caveats: Within matched ankylosing spondylitis synovial fluid, disease-linked clones were reportedly significantly enriched. A number of the motif variants had already been described in reactive arthritis synovial fluid and blood. What seemed typical of ankylosing spondylitis blood was a TCR beta motif built from several highly homologous variants. The disease-linked clones had a CD8+ phenotype and low blood frequencies.

Sequencing input: blood, either unsorted or a sorted T cell fraction (not recorded which). The TCR was taken from a male donor with ankylosing spondylitis. This chain uses TRBV7-9 with TRBJ1-2, with 7 bases aligning to TRBD1. The CDR3 bases are TGTGCCAGCAGCGTAAGGACAGGCGATAACTATGGCTACACCTTC. This codes for CASSVRTGDNYGYTF.